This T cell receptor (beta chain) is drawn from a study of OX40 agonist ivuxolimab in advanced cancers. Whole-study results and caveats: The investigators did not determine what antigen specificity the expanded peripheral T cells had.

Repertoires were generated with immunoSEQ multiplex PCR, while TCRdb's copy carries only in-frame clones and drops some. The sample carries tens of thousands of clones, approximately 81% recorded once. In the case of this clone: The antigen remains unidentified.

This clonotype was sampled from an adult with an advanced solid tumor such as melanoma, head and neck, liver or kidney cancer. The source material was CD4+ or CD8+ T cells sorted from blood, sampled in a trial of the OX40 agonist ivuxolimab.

CDR3 sequence reads: CASSMGRTYEQYF. CDR3 DNA: TGTGCCAGTAGTATGGGGCGGACCTACGAGCAGTACTTC. This sequence joins TRBV19 and TRBJ2-5; D is perhaps TRBD1 (5 bases). Judging by the DNA end, TRBJ2-7 fits better; the J call may be wrong. This CDR3 has 13 residues. Germline assignment: CDR1 LNHDA and CDR2 SQIVND (reference sequence).